A single sample gave rise to the 5 T cell receptor beta chains below, sequenced in a study of T-cell reconstitution after alpha-beta-depleted transplantation in children. A library of TCRbeta sequences, prepared with unique molecular identifiers, was generated. A single record per CDR3 protein comes from TCRdb applying MiXCR to the PCR reads. Here the sample spans around 490,000 distinct CDR3 sequences, about 10% being singletons. The sequencing used PBMCs, mostly from graft donor cells, collected 180 days after TCRalphabeta/CD19-depleted stem cell transplant. These receptors were collected from a female patient aged 2 to 10 who had a stem cell transplant for aplastic anemia, so the T cells may come from the graft donor.

There are a few counts of this clonotype. The rearrangement links TRBV9 to TRBJ2-1; tentatively, D is TRBD2 (7 bases). Between the trimmed V and J ends, which lost 0 bases and 7 bases, there was a span of 17 bases. This CDR3 spans 16 amino acids. Germline CDR1 reads SGDLS; CDR2 reads YYNGEE. The DNA for the CDR3 is TGTGCCAGCAGCGTAGAAGGGGGAGGGCCGCGAAATGAGCAGTTCTTC. Protein sequence: CASSVEGGGPRNEQFF.

The gene calls are TRBV14 and TRBJ2-3; D is unclear. CDR1 SGHDN and CDR2 FVKESK come from the germline V gene. V was trimmed by 2 bases and J by 5 bases, leaving 11 bases between them. This CDR3 has 14 amino acids. The CDR3 is CASSQFRLGDTQYF. The DNA for the CDR3 is TGTGCCAGCAGCCAATTTAGGTTGGGAGATACGCAGTATTTT. Drawing the rest from reference TRBV14 and TRBJ2-3, the complete variable domain is EAGVTQFPSHSVIEKGQTVTLRCDPISGHDNLYWYRRVMGKEIKFLLHFVKESKQDESGMPNNRFLAERTGGTYSTLKVQPAELEDSGVYFCASSQFRLGDTQYFGPGTRLTVL.

The chain recombines TRBV5-1 with TRBJ2-7, with 7 bases fitting TRBD2. V lost 1 base, J lost 4 bases, and 8 bases stayed unmatched. Germline values: CDR1 SGHRS, CDR2 YFSETQ. The CDR3 totals 15 residues. The chain's CDR3 is CASSLLWRESYEQYF. The CDR3 DNA follows: TGCGCCAGCAGCTTGCTCTGGCGGGAGTCATACGAGCAGTACTTC.

The gene calls are TRBV20-1 and TRBJ1-3; TRBD1 might be the D (5 bases). The germline V gene encodes CDR1 DFQATT and CDR2 SNEGSKA (reference sequence). The germline V and J ends were trimmed by 5 bases and 2 bases, with 7 bases remaining between them. This CDR3 is built from 12 residues. In DNA form, the CDR3 reads TGCAGTGCTCAGGGAACTGGAAACACCATATATTTT. Translating gives CSAQGTGNTIYF.

This clonotype came up a few times. CDR3 in amino acids: CASSPSSAPYYEQYV. The CDR3 DNA reads TGTGCCAGCAGCCCATCTAGCGCTCCATACTACGAGCAGTACGTC. J is TRBJ2-7 and V is TRBV14; weak D call: TRBD2 (6 bases). V was shortened by 4 bases and J by 3 bases, with 16 bases between the two germline ends. From germline, CDR1 is SGHDN and CDR2 FVKESK. This CDR3 is built from 15 residues.